Below are 14 T cell receptor beta chains sequenced from a single sample in a study of cytomegalovirus exposure and HLA in healthy donors. PCR involved 60 Vbeta and 13 Jbeta primers. Sequencing was performed with immunoSEQ multiplex PCR; in TCRdb, only in-frame clones are kept and a portion is missing. The table shows some 150,000 clones, with more than 75% occurring only once. Sequenced input: PBMCs. These TCRs come from a woman aged 45-65 years in good health and CMV-seropositive.

This chain joins TRBV7-6 and TRBJ2-1; 12 nucleotides align to TRBD2. Germline V gene lookup returns CDR1 SGHVS and CDR2 FNYEAQ. Trimming took 5 bases from V and 7 from J; bases not matched to a gene: 15. CDR3 length: 18 amino acids. The CDR3 here is CASSTDLAGGPEGNEQFF. CDR3 nucleotide sequence: TGTGCCAGCAGCACGGACCTAGCGGGGGGGCCGGAGGGGAATGAGCAGTTCTTC.

The chain combines TRBV7-3 with TRBJ2-1, with D possibly TRBD2 on 6 matching bases. V gave up 3 bases and J gave up 1 base, with 7 bases separating them. CDR1 SGHTA and CDR2 FQGTGA come from the germline V gene. CDR3 length equals 14 residues. The CDR3 reads CASSFAGSYNEQFF. CDR3 sequence (DNA): TGTGCCAGCAGCTTTGCGGGGTCCTACAATGAGCAGTTCTTC.

The genes are TRBV6-6 and TRBJ1-4, with 8 bases identical to TRBD1. Germline lookup yields CDR1 MNHNY and CDR2 SVGAGI (reference sequence). With V trimmed by 0 bases and J by 4 bases, 4 bases remained unmatched. The CDR3 length is 16 residues. CDR3 loop: CASSYSRTGINEKLFF. The CDR3 nucleotides are TGTGCCAGCAGTTACTCGCGGACAGGGATTAATGAAAAACTGTTTTTT.

The rearrangement links TRBV5-6 to TRBJ1-6; D ambiguous. Trimming pared 4 bases from V and 12 bases from J, leaving 14 bases between. This CDR3 has 13 residues. The germline V gene has CDR1 SGHDT and CDR2 YYEEEE. Written as DNA, the CDR3 is TGTGCCAGCAGCAAAACAGCCTCTGGACCCCTCCACTTT. Translation: CASSKTASGPLHF.

This rearrangement joins TRBV7-9 to TRBJ2-7, with 8 bases identical to TRBD1. The CDR3 covers 15 residues. CDR1 SEHNR and CDR2 FQNEAQ come from the germline V gene (reference sequence). V was pared by 5 bases and J by 5 bases, with 11 bases of the junction left unmatched. CDR3 sequence: CASSHWTGQNNEQYF. The CDR3 coding sequence is TGTGCCAGCAGCCACTGGACAGGGCAGAACAACGAGCAGTACTTC.

This clone was detected a few times. This rearrangement joins TRBV10-2 to TRBJ2-1, with D unclear. In germline, CDR1 is WSHSY, CDR2 SAAADI. This CDR3 spans 14 amino acids. Trimming removed 6 bases at V and 2 bases at J, with 11 bases between. For the CDR3, the DNA is TGCGCCAGCAGGGCTAGTGCAACCTACAATGAGCAGTTCTTC. Its protein product is CASRASATYNEQFF.

The rearrangement joins TRBV12-5 to TRBJ2-1, with D possibly TRBD2 on 5 matching bases. V lost 2 bases, J lost 6 bases, and 8 bases lay in between. Germline V CDR1 and CDR2: LGHNT, FRNRAP. The CDR3 runs 13 residues. The CDR3 sequence is CASGLRESNEQFF. DNA for the CDR3: TGTGCTAGTGGTTTGAGGGAGTCCAATGAGCAGTTCTTC.

The chain uses TRBV11-3 and TRBJ2-1; perhaps TRBD2 as D (6 bases). Trimming removed 5 bases at V and 3 bases at J, with 11 bases between. The CDR3 runs to 14 residues. Germline assignment: CDR1 SGHNT and CDR2 YENEEA. As DNA, the CDR3 is TGTGCCAGCAGCCGGGGGACTCTCTACAATGAGCAGTTCTTC. Translating gives CASSRGTLYNEQFF.

In its sample, this clone was seen a few times. This CDR3 reads CASSYSSGANTDTQYF. The CDR3, as DNA: TGTGCCAGCAGTTACTCCAGCGGAGCTAACACAGATACGCAGTATTTT. V usage is TRBV6-5 and J usage is TRBJ2-3; perhaps TRBD2 as D (5 bases). Germline CDR1 and CDR2: MNHEY and SVGAGI. The V and J ends lost 0 bases and 2 bases respectively, with 12 bases between them. The CDR3 runs 16 residues.

This rearrangement joins TRBV9 to TRBJ1-2; 7 nucleotides match TRBD1. This CDR3 region has 15 residues. V dropped 1 base and J dropped 4; count of bases not matched to a gene: 7. CDR1 is SGDLS and CDR2 is YYNGEE in the germline V gene. DNA of the CDR3: TGTGCCAGCAGCGTATCGCCAAGGGACAGCTATGGCTACACCTTC. Residues: CASSVSPRDSYGYTF.

Of note for this clone: Other DNA sequences in the sample encode the same CDR3. The chain recombines TRBV6-6 with TRBJ1-1; D is perhaps TRBD1 (6 bases). Germline loops: CDR1 MNHNY, CDR2 SVGAGI (reference sequence). V lost 5 bases to trimming and J lost 0 bases, with 16 bases between them. The CDR3 contains 16 residues. CDR3 amino acids: CASSRDTYYMNTEAFF. The CDR3 nucleotides are TGTGCCAGCAGTAGGGACACGTATTACATGAACACTGAAGCTTTCTTT.

The V and J genes are TRBV2 and TRBJ1-5; possible D gene TRBD1, 5 bases. The CDR3 runs to 13 residues. CDR1 and CDR2 from the germline V gene are SNHLY and FYNNEI. V was pared by 6 bases and J by 8 bases, with 14 bases between. DNA of the CDR3: TGTGCCAGCAGGCAGGGCCGCAGAGAGCCCCAGCATTTT. Protein product: CASRQGRREPQHF.

This chain joins TRBV9 and TRBJ2-2; no clear D gene. Germline assignment: CDR1 SGDLS and CDR2 YYNGEE. Trimming pared 3 bases from V and 6 bases from J, leaving 15 bases between. The CDR3 loop spans 15 amino acids. The CDR3 is CASSADIRLAGELFF. The DNA for the CDR3 is TGTGCCAGCAGCGCAGACATACGGTTAGCCGGGGAGCTGTTTTTT.

V is TRBV19 and J is TRBJ2-1, with D tentatively TRBD1 (6 bases). V was shortened by 4 bases and J by 9 bases, with 13 bases between the two germline ends. This CDR3 region has 13 residues. Germline V gives CDR1 LNHDA, CDR2 SQIVND (reference sequence). The CDR3 sequence: CASSTYRVGEQFF. CDR3 in DNA: TGTGCCAGTAGTACGTACAGGGTGGGTGAGCAGTTCTTC. Full variable domain (missing parts from reference TRBV19 and TRBJ2-1): DGGITQSPKYLFRKEGQNVTLSCEQNLNHDAMYWYRQDPGQGLRLIYYSQIVNDFQKGDIAEGYSVSREKKESFPLTVTSAQKNPTAFYLCASSTYRVGEQFFGPGTRLTVL.